These 25 T cell receptor beta chains came from one sample sequenced in a study of shared clonotypes between healthy human individuals. Assay: immunoSEQ multiplex PCR; the TCRdb copy retains only in-frame clones and omits some. The table includes some 2,500,000 clones, under 95% detected once. Material: naive CD4+ T cells from PBMCs. As for subset: CD45RA+ positively selected. These receptors all come from a man aged 18 to 29 in good health. Some clones in this sample may be carry-over from other donors' samples.

The chain employs TRBV28 and TRBJ2-1; a weak D match, TRBD2 (6 bases). The CDR3 length is 13 residues. The germline V gene encodes CDR1 MDHEN and CDR2 SYDVKM. V was trimmed by 3 bases and J by 10 bases, leaving 13 bases between them. The DNA for the CDR3 is TGTGCCAGCAGTTTTGCCGCCCGGGGGGAGCAGTTCTTC. Residues: CASSFAARGEQFF. The complete variable domain, with remaining parts taken from reference TRBV28 and TRBJ2-1, reads DVKVTQSSRYLVKRTGEKVFLECVQDMDHENMFWYRQDPGLGLRLIYFSYDVKMKEKGDIPEGYSVSREKKERFSLILESASTNQTSMYLCASSFAARGEQFFGPGTRLTVL.

This clone was counted a single time. V gene TRBV9 combines with J gene TRBJ2-7; 10 nucleotides line up with TRBD2. Germline CDR1 SGDLS, CDR2 YYNGEE. This CDR3 has 16 residues. V was pared by 4 bases and J by 6 bases, with 13 bases of the junction left unmatched. The CDR3 is CASSILAGAAIIEQYF. The CDR3 bases are TGTGCCAGCAGCATCCTAGCGGGAGCCGCTATTATCGAGCAGTACTTC.

This chain connects TRBV27 to TRBJ2-6; D is perhaps TRBD1 (5 bases). Trimming shortened V by 2 bases and J by 0 bases, and 14 bases separated the two germline ends. CDR3 size: 18 residues. The germline gives CDR1 MNHEY, CDR2 SMNVEV (reference sequence). CDR3 loop: CASSLRGQGYSGANVLTF. Here the CDR3 DNA reads TGTGCCAGCAGTTTACGTGGCCAGGGATACTCTGGGGCCAACGTCCTGACTTTC.

V usage is TRBV5-1 and J usage is TRBJ1-3; the D is unclear. V lost 0 bases to trimming and J lost 0 bases, with 10 bases between them. This CDR3 region has 16 residues. Germline CDR1 reads SGHRS; CDR2 reads YFSETQ. CDR3 sequence reads: CASSLDLVISGNTIYF. Here the CDR3 DNA reads TGCGCCAGCAGCTTGGACCTAGTCATCTCTGGAAACACCATATATTTT.

The chain links TRBV6-1 to TRBJ2-7; D is unresolved. V was cut by 4 bases and J by 4 bases, with 11 bases left in between. The germline CDR1 and CDR2 sequences are MNHNS and SASEGT. The CDR3 covers 13 residues. For the CDR3, the DNA is TGTGCCAGCAGTGGGGGTTTGCGTTACGAGCAGTACTTC. Translation: CASSGGLRYEQYF.

The chain joins TRBV19 to TRBJ1-1; D is undetermined. V lost 10 bases and J lost 5, with 17 bases in between. Germline V gene lookup returns CDR1 LNHDA and CDR2 SQIVND (reference sequence). The CDR3 sequence is 13 residues long. CDR3 nucleotide sequence: TGTGCCACTTCCACGGCGGTTAGGACTGAAGCTTTCTTT. This sequence encodes CATSTAVRTEAFF.

The rearrangement joins TRBV18 to TRBJ2-5, with 7 bases matching TRBD1. The germline V gene encodes CDR1 KGHSH and CDR2 LQKENI. CDR3 length: 15 residues. The ends lost 3 bases at V and 5 bases at J; junction bases unmatched: 9. CDR3 nucleotides: TGTGCCAGCTCACCTATCGACAGGGCGAAGGAGACCCAGTACTTC. Protein: CASSPIDRAKETQYF.

As to this clone: The sample contains more than one DNA sequence encoding this CDR3. V is TRBV9 and J is TRBJ2-3; TRBD2 agrees at 16 bases. Germline V CDR1 and CDR2: SGDLS, YYNGEE. The CDR3 runs 19 residues. V shed 4 bases, J shed 1 base, and the junction held 9 bases outside the gene matches. CDR3 sequence reads: CASSPLGLAGGSRTDTQYF. CDR3 nucleotide sequence: TGTGCCAGCAGCCCTCTGGGACTAGCGGGAGGGAGCCGCACAGATACGCAGTATTTT. The entire variable domain, with the rest obtained from reference TRBV9 and TRBJ2-3, is as follows: DSGVTQTPKHLITATGQRVTLRCSPRSGDLSVYWYQQSLDQGLQFLIQYYNGEERAKGNILERFSAQQFPDLHSELNLSSLELGDSALYFCASSPLGLAGGSRTDTQYFGPGTRLTVL.

The J gene is TRBJ1-2, the V gene TRBV28; unclear D gene. This CDR3 has 14 amino acids. Trimming left V 6 bases short and J 8 bases short, with 19 bases between. Germline assignment: CDR1 MDHEN and CDR2 SYDVKM. CDR3 in DNA: TGTGCCAGCAGACCCCAGGCATTTATTCGCGGCTACACCTTC. This codes for CASRPQAFIRGYTF.

This sequence joins TRBV27 and TRBJ2-7; D is perhaps TRBD2 (6 bases). The ends were cut back, 5 bases at V and 5 bases at J, with 16 bases in the middle. The CDR3 runs to 14 residues. CDR1 is MNHEY and CDR2 is SMNVEV in the germline V gene (reference sequence). The CDR3 reads CASSPLGASDEQYF. The CDR3, as DNA: TGTGCCAGCAGTCCCCTCGGGGCTAGCGACGAGCAGTACTTC.

The chain uses TRBV29-1 and TRBJ1-1; tentatively, D is TRBD1 (5 bases). The germline CDR1 and CDR2 sequences are SQVTM and ANQGSEA. Trimming left V 4 bases short and J 0 bases short, with 9 bases between. The CDR3 consists of 13 residues. The CDR3 loop is CSVVRVLNTEAFF. DNA of the CDR3: TGCAGCGTTGTCAGGGTCCTGAACACTGAAGCTTTCTTT.

In its sample, this clone was seen once. The chain is built from TRBV5-1 and TRBJ2-6; D not certain. Looked up from germline, CDR1 is SGHRS and CDR2 is YFSETQ. The CDR3 extends over 14 amino acids. V lost 4 bases and J lost 2, with 7 bases in between. CDR3 coding DNA: TGCGCCAGCAGCCTGTCGGCTGGGGCCAACGTCCTGACTTTC. It translates to CASSLSAGANVLTF. Together with reference TRBV5-1 and TRBJ2-6, the CDR3 gives the full variable domain: KAGVTQTPRYLIKTRGQQVTLSCSPISGHRSVSWYQQTPGQGLQFLFEYFSETQRNKGNFPGRFSGRQFSNSRSEMNVSTLELGDSALYLCASSLSAGANVLTFGAGSRLTVL.

The CDR3 nucleotides are TGTGCCAGTAGTATTCCGGGCGGAAACACCATATATTTT. It is translated as CASSIPGGNTIYF. This chain links TRBV19 with TRBJ1-3, with D uncertain. Trimming shortened V by 3 bases and J by 4 bases, and 7 bases separated the two germline ends. CDR1 is LNHDA, CDR2 SQIVND, per germline (reference sequence). CDR3 length: 13 amino acids. Full variable domain (missing parts from reference TRBV19 and TRBJ1-3): DGGITQSPKYLFRKEGQNVTLSCEQNLNHDAMYWYRQDPGQGLRLIYYSQIVNDFQKGDIAEGYSVSREKKESFPLTVTSAQKNPTAFYLCASSIPGGNTIYFGEGSWLTVV.

This sequence joins TRBV27 and TRBJ2-2; TRBD2 agrees at 9 bases. Germline CDR1 is MNHEY and CDR2 is SMNVEV (reference sequence). The CDR3 contains 18 residues. With 3 bases clipped from V and 7 bases from J, the junction kept 15 bases outside the gene matches. CDR3 loop: CASSFRVAGGVGSGELFF. The CDR3, as DNA: TGTGCCAGCAGTTTTCGCGTGGCGGGAGGGGTCGGCAGCGGGGAGCTGTTTTTT.

The chain employs TRBV10-3 and TRBJ1-2; possible D gene TRBD1, 6 bases. Trimming cost V 3 bases and J 4 bases, with 9 bases left between them. The CDR3 covers 13 residues. CDR1 is ENHRY and CDR2 is SYGVKD in the germline V gene. For the CDR3, the DNA is TGTGCCATCAGTGAAACAGGGCGCTATGGCTACACCTTC. It translates to CAISETGRYGYTF.

CDR3 nucleotide sequence: TGTGCCAGCAGTGTTCAAGCGGGAGCCTCCGAGCAGTACTTC. It codes for CASSVQAGASEQYF. This chain connects TRBV6-1 to TRBJ2-7; TRBD2 matches at 8 bases. V shed 4 bases, J shed 6 bases, and the junction held 8 bases outside the gene matches. This CDR3 has 14 residues. Per germline, CDR1 MNHNS and CDR2 SASEGT.

With respect to this clone: This CDR3 is also generated by other DNA sequences in the sample. The chain carries TRBV28 and TRBJ2-7; D remains unclear. Per the germline V gene, CDR1 is MDHEN and CDR2 is SYDVKM. The CDR3 covers 13 residues. Trimming shortened V by 5 bases and J by 3 bases, and 11 bases separated the two germline ends. CDR3 sequence reads: CASSLPPGYEQYF. The CDR3 bases are TGTGCCAGCAGTCTTCCCCCGGGCTACGAGCAGTACTTC.

The chain carries TRBV6-5 and TRBJ2-7; 10 bases fit TRBD2. Germline values: CDR1 MNHEY, CDR2 SVGAGI. The J segment lost 7 bases and the V segment lost 2 bases, leaving 5 bases of the junction unmatched. The CDR3 consists of 14 residues. Here the CDR3 reads CASSYLAGAREQYF. The CDR3 DNA is TGTGCCAGCAGTTACCTAGCGGGAGCGCGTGAGCAGTACTTC.

V usage is TRBV7-2 and J usage is TRBJ2-1; TRBD1 matches 7 bases. The CDR3 covers 14 residues. Germline CDR1 SGHTA, CDR2 FQGNSA. J gave up 12 bases and V 4 bases, and 12 bases lay outside the gene matches. The CDR3 coding sequence is TGTGCCAGCAGCTCCAAATCGGAGACAGGGAGGCAGTTCTTC. It translates to CASSSKSETGRQFF.

The chain couples TRBV18 to TRBJ2-3; a weak D match, TRBD1 (5 bases). V was shortened by 3 bases and J by 1 base, with 11 bases between the two germline ends. There are 15 residues in the CDR3. Germline lookup yields CDR1 KGHSH and CDR2 LQKENI. Here the CDR3 DNA reads TGTGCCAGCTCACCGCAGGAAGGGGGCACAGATACGCAGTATTTT. Its protein product is CASSPQEGGTDTQYF.

CDR3: CASSSLRDHYNEQFF. The DNA for the CDR3 is TGTGCCAGCAGCAGCCTCCGGGATCATTACAATGAGCAGTTCTTC. The chain is built from TRBV9 and TRBJ2-1; the D gene is possibly TRBD2 (5 bases). CDR1 and CDR2 (germline): SGDLS, YYNGEE. Between the trimmed V and J ends, which lost 4 bases and 4 bases, there was a span of 15 bases. This CDR3 region has 15 residues.

The CDR3 DNA follows: TGTGCCAGCTCACCACTTACTACCGGGGGCAGGGGGAGCTACACCGGGGAGCTGTTTTTT. Residues: CASSPLTTGGRGSYTGELFF. The gene calls are TRBV18 and TRBJ2-2; perhaps TRBD1 as D (7 bases). The CDR3 has 20 amino acids. The V end was cut by 1 base, the J end by 3 bases, with 24 bases between. From germline, CDR1 is KGHSH and CDR2 LQKENI.

This clone was recorded only once. V gene TRBV5-1 combines with J gene TRBJ2-1, with 9 bases identical to TRBD2. CDR1 is SGHRS and CDR2 is YFSETQ in the germline V gene. V trimming: 1 base; J trimming: 7 bases; junction bases outside the gene matches: 6. The length of the CDR3 is 15 residues. CDR3 residues: CASSLMAGGVNEQFF. Here the CDR3 DNA reads TGCGCCAGCAGCTTGATGGCGGGAGGGGTTAATGAGCAGTTCTTC. Combining the CDR3 with reference TRBV5-1 and TRBJ2-1 gives the whole variable domain KAGVTQTPRYLIKTRGQQVTLSCSPISGHRSVSWYQQTPGQGLQFLFEYFSETQRNKGNFPGRFSGRQFSNSRSEMNVSTLELGDSALYLCASSLMAGGVNEQFFGPGTRLTVL.

Worth noting for this clone: At the DNA level, this CDR3 is encoded by other sequences in the same sample as well. The chain combines TRBV28 with TRBJ1-5; possible D gene TRBD1, 6 bases. V lost 5 bases to trimming and J lost 1 base, with 9 bases between them. The CDR3 loop spans 14 amino acids. Germline V gene lookup returns CDR1 MDHEN and CDR2 SYDVKM. The CDR3 nucleotides are TGTGCCAGCAGTCTGACAGGAAGCAATCAGCCCCAGCATTTT. It translates to CASSLTGSNQPQHF.

CDR3 residues: CASSISISPDTQYF. CDR3 nucleotides: TGTGCCAGCAGCATAAGTATTAGCCCAGATACGCAGTATTTT. The chain joins TRBV11-1 to TRBJ2-3; D unclear. CDR3 length: 14 amino acids. Germline lookup yields CDR1 SGHAT and CDR2 FQDESV (reference sequence). V lost 5 bases to trimming and J lost 4 bases, with 13 bases between them.